A single TCR beta chain is shown here with its context. These data come from a study of cytomegalovirus exposure and HLA in healthy donors. A multiplex PCR was run with 60 Vbeta primers and 13 Jbeta primers. The assay was immunoSEQ multiplex PCR, and TCRdb's table has in-frame clones only and misses some. The repertoire holds approximately 260,000 clones, with around 90% as singletons. The CDR3 is 15 amino acids. CDR1 is SGDLS and CDR2 is YYNGEE in the germline V gene. Trimming took 4 bases from V and 4 from J; bases not matched to a gene: 8. This TCR was recovered from a girl under 10 years old in good health and CMV-seronegative. The specimen sequenced was PBMCs. The chain couples TRBV9 to TRBJ2-5, with 9 bases aligning to TRBD1. The CDR3 is CASSPGTGNGETQYF. Written as DNA, the CDR3 is TGTGCCAGCAGCCCAGGGACAGGGAATGGAGAGACCCAGTACTTC.